This TCR beta chain was retrieved from a study of blood T cell repertoires in COVID-19. At the level of the study: PBMCs, B-cell-depleted T cells, or T cells provided the cDNA or gDNA that made up the material.

In the source study's methods: Quantification of nucleated cells was approximated via reference gene primer amplification. Only in-frame clones appear in the TCRdb table, and some are missing; sequencing was by immunoSEQ multiplex PCR. V and J calls plus clone size are reproduced from that table; the DNA served to infer D and trimming. The table records about 400,000 clones, around 84% of them present only once. Germline CDR1 and CDR2: MDHEN and SYDVKM. The CDR3 runs to 14 residues. V was shortened by 1 base and J by 0 bases, with 6 bases between the two germline ends. Sequenced material: peripheral blood. The TCR was taken from a human donor in a cohort sampled during active COVID-19. This rearrangement joins TRBV28 to TRBJ1-1; D ambiguous. The CDR3 nucleotides read TGTGCCAGCAGTTTATACAGACTGAACACTGAAGCTTTCTTT. This encodes CASSLYRLNTEAFF.